One sample yielded the 20 T cell receptor beta chains listed below, sequenced in a study of early T cells in non-severe SARS-CoV-2 infection. MiXCR, run by TCRdb on the 5' RACE reads, gives a single entry per CDR3 protein. Among fewer than 40,000 distinct CDR3 sequences listed, under 7.5% were seen once. Input material: whole blood. All receptors come from an adult who was a healthcare worker with PCR-confirmed SARS-CoV-2 infection or an uninfected control (not recorded which).

In this sample, this clonotype turned up many times. The chain couples TRBV6-5 to TRBJ2-7, with 8 bases identical to TRBD1. Per germline, CDR1 MNHEY and CDR2 SVGAGI. The CDR3 is made up of 16 amino acids. J gave up 5 bases and V 5 bases, and 14 bases lay outside the gene matches. The CDR3 spells CASSPKVTGVNHEQYF. The CDR3 nucleotides read TGTGCCAGCAGTCCGAAAGTGACAGGGGTTAACCACGAGCAGTACTTC.

This clonotype was picked up many times. The chain has TRBV6-2 or TRBV6-3 and TRBJ2-7; maybe TRBD1 (7 bases). CDR3 length: 15 residues. CDR1 MNHEY and CDR2 SVGEGT come from the germline V gene. Trimming took off 0 bases at V and 2 bases at J, with 11 bases between the two ends. The CDR3 here is CASSYSRGTAYEQYF. As DNA, the CDR3 is TGTGCCAGCAGTTACTCCCGCGGGACAGCCTACGAGCAGTACTTC.

This clonotype was counted ten times or more. The chain links TRBV10-3 to TRBJ1-2; D call uncertain. The CDR3 is 13 residues long. Germline CDR1 ENHRY, CDR2 SYGVKD. Between the trimmed V and J ends, which lost 5 bases and 4 bases, there was a span of 11 bases. The CDR3 region has the DNA TGTGCCATCAGTCGAGGGTCTGGCTATGGCTACACCTTC. The encoded protein is CAISRGSGYGYTF.

This clonotype appeared many times. The chain links TRBV6-5 to TRBJ1-1; no definite D call. V lost 0 bases and J lost 7, with 12 bases in between. Germline-derived CDR1 and CDR2 are MNHEY and SVGAGI. There are 14 residues in the CDR3. The CDR3 loop is CASSYSRGSLEAFF. The CDR3 bases are TGTGCCAGCAGTTACTCGAGAGGGTCGCTTGAAGCTTTCTTT.

This clonotype showed up just a few times. CDR3: CASSQPLTVFSTDTQYF. The CDR3 nucleotides are TGCGCCAGCAGCCAACCCTTGACAGTATTTAGCACAGATACGCAGTATTTT. The V gene is TRBV4-3, the J gene TRBJ2-3, with D possibly TRBD1 on 5 matching bases. Germline loops: CDR1 LGHNA, CDR2 YSLEER. The germline V and J ends were trimmed by 2 bases and 0 bases, with 15 bases remaining between them. CDR3 length: 17 residues.

This clonotype was counted many times. In DNA, the CDR3 is TGTGCCAGCAGTTACTGGGGGAACAGGGCTCACGAGCAGTACTTC. It translates to CASSYWGNRAHEQYF. This rearrangement joins TRBV6-2 or TRBV6-3 to TRBJ2-7; D possibly corresponds to TRBD1 (6 bases). Trimming shortened V by 1 base and J by 5 bases, and 15 bases separated the two germline ends. CDR1 is MNHEY and CDR2 is SVGEGT in the germline V gene. The CDR3 consists of 15 residues.

This clonotype was picked up many times. V gene TRBV12-3 or TRBV12-4 combines with J gene TRBJ1-1; D ambiguous. Trimming pared 9 bases from V and 5 bases from J, leaving 10 bases between. CDR3 length: 11 amino acids. The CDR3 DNA reads TGTGCCAGTGTGGGTGGAACTGAAGCTTTCTTT. Amino acid sequence: CASVGGTEAFF.

Ten or more counts support this clonotype. The genes are TRBV7-2 and TRBJ2-3, with 7 bases identical to TRBD1. The CDR3 sequence is 15 residues long. Germline CDR1 and CDR2: SGHTA and FQGNSA. With V trimmed by 5 bases and J by 1 base, 6 bases remained unmatched. CDR3 region: CASSRGGPGTDTQYF. As DNA, the CDR3 is TGTGCCAGCAGCCGAGGGGGCCCAGGCACAGATACGCAGTATTTT.

A remark on this clonotype: A much larger clone sits a single nucleotide away, making a read error possible. The J gene is TRBJ2-7, the V gene TRBV2; 9 bases map to TRBD2. CDR1 and CDR2 from the germline V gene are SNHLY and FYNNEI. The CDR3 is made up of 16 amino acids. Germline trimming cut 1 base from V and 6 bases from J; bases unmatched to any gene: 10. This CDR3 reads CASSEGLAESFCEQYF. The CDR3 DNA reads as TGTGCCAGCAGTGAAGGACTAGCGGAATCCTTTTGCGAGCAGTACTTC.

This clonotype was seen repeatedly, ten times or more. V is TRBV12-3 or TRBV12-4 and J is TRBJ1-5, with 8 nucleotides matching TRBD1. V dropped 6 bases and J dropped 7; count of bases not matched to a gene: 5. This CDR3 has 13 residues. Here the CDR3 DNA reads TGTGCCAGCAGCCCGACAGGGGACCAGCCCCAGCATTTT. It encodes CASSPTGDQPQHF.

By share, this clonotype ranks as medium-sized (0.01 to 0.1%). The chain links TRBV10-2 to TRBJ2-1; D remains ambiguous. Trimming took off 6 bases at V and 4 bases at J, with 10 bases between the two ends. Germline-derived CDR1 and CDR2 are WSHSY and SAAADI. The CDR3 covers 13 residues. The CDR3 coding sequence is TGCGCCAGCAGGTCGGACGAGTACAATGAGCAGTTCTTC. Encoded protein: CASRSDEYNEQFF.

This clonotype was seen many times. The chain employs TRBV6-2 or TRBV6-3 and TRBJ2-5; TRBD2 matches 8 bases. CDR3 size: 15 residues. J lost 4 bases, V lost 6 bases, and 10 bases had no gene match. The germline V gene has CDR1 MNHEY and CDR2 SVGEGT. The DNA of the CDR3 is TGTGCCAGCAGCCCATTAGCGGGACTTCTAGAGACCCAGTACTTC. Amino acid sequence: CASSPLAGLLETQYF.

This clonotype was counted a few times. The genes are TRBV6-2 or TRBV6-3 and TRBJ1-1; TRBD1 might be the D (5 bases). Germline V gives CDR1 MNHEY, CDR2 SVGEGT. The CDR3 spans 15 residues. Trimming cost V 5 bases and J 0 bases, with 13 bases left between them. CDR3 coding DNA: TGTGCCAGCAGTAGAGACAGACTGATGAACACTGAAGCTTTCTTT. This encodes CASSRDRLMNTEAFF.

The sample holds many counts of this clonotype. The rearrangement uses TRBV12-3 or TRBV12-4 and TRBJ1-5, with D possibly TRBD1 on 5 matching bases. V lost 7 bases, J lost 5 bases, and 12 bases lay in between. The length of the CDR3 is 13 residues. The CDR3, as DNA: TGTGCCAGCAAAGGGACGGCGCATCAGCCCCAGCATTTT. Translated, it gives CASKGTAHQPQHF.

The sample holds many counts of this clonotype. The gene calls are TRBV4-3 and TRBJ2-1; TRBD1 aligns across 8 bases. The CDR3 has 16 amino acids. V was clipped by 3 bases and J by 1 base; unmatched bases: 5. CDR1 is LGHNA and CDR2 is YSLEER in the germline V gene. The CDR3 nucleotides are TGCGCCAGCAGCCAGGACAGGGATGGTTCCTACAATGAGCAGTTCTTC. Translated: CASSQDRDGSYNEQFF.

This clonotype has a count of ten or more. CDR3 nucleotide sequence: TGCAGCGTTGTTCAGACTAGCGGGATTAGAGAGCAGTACTTC. Protein sequence: CSVVQTSGIREQYF. The chain is built from TRBV29-1 and TRBJ2-7, with TRBD2 identical over 11 bases. The V segment lost 4 bases and the J segment 7 bases; nucleotides outside the gene matches: 9. From germline, CDR1 is SQVTM and CDR2 ANQGSEA. The CDR3 sequence is 14 residues long.

The V call is TRBV6-5, the J call TRBJ2-7, with unresolved D. Germline V CDR1 and CDR2: MNHEY, SVGAGI. The CDR3 covers 13 residues. V gave up 6 bases and J gave up 1 base, with 10 bases separating them. CDR3 amino acids: CASSHSGSYEQYF. DNA of the CDR3: TGTGCCAGCAGCCACAGTGGATCCTACGAGCAGTACTTC.

This clonotype showed up many times. The V gene is TRBV28, the J gene TRBJ1-2, with 7 positions matching TRBD1. CDR3 length: 14 residues. Germline V gene data show CDR1 as MDHEN and CDR2 as SYDVKM. Losses at the gene ends were 5 bases for V and 4 bases for J; bases not matched to a gene: 7. The CDR3 region is CASSHQGVGYGYTF. The CDR3 nucleotides are TGTGCCAGCAGTCATCAGGGGGTCGGCTATGGCTACACCTTC.

This clonotype has more than one count but fewer than ten. A clone one base away is much larger, so this may be a read error. The CDR3 loop is CASSLTERYEQYF. CDR3 in DNA: TGCGCCAGCAGCCTGACGGAGCGGTACGAGCAGTACTTC. The J gene is TRBJ2-7, the V gene TRBV5-1; D possibly corresponds to TRBD2 (5 bases). The CDR3 sequence is 13 residues long. Per the germline V gene, CDR1 is SGHRS and CDR2 is YFSETQ. Trimming left V 4 bases short and J 4 bases short, with 12 bases between.

This clonotype was seen many times. This chain links TRBV10-3 with TRBJ2-5; no definite D call. V shed 0 bases and J shed 5 bases, with 10 bases lying between them. The length of the CDR3 is 14 residues. The germline gives CDR1 ENHRY, CDR2 SYGVKD. The DNA for the CDR3 is TGTGCCATCAGTGAGTCCTCTGACGGTGAGACCCAGTACTTC. This codes for CAISESSDGETQYF.